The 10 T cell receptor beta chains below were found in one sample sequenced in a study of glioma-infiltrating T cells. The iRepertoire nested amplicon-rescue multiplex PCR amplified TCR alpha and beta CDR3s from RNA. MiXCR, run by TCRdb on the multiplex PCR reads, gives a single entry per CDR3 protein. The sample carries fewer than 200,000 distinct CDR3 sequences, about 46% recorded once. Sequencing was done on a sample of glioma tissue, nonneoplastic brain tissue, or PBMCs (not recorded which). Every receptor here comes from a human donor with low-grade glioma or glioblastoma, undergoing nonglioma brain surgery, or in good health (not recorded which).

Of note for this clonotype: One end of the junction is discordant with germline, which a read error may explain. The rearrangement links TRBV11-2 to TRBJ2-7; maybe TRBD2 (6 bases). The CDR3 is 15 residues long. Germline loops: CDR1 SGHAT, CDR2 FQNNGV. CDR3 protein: CASSLAHGSSYERYF. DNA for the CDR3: TGTGCCAGCAGCTTAGCGCACGGGAGCTCCTACGAGCGGTACTTC.

The CDR3 region is CASRQEAQHEQFF. CDR3 DNA sequence: TGTGCCAGCAGGCAAGAGGCCCAGCATGAGCAGTTCTTC. The chain combines TRBV6-2 or TRBV6-3 with TRBJ2-1; no clear D. Per germline, CDR1 MNHEY and CDR2 SVGEGT. This CDR3 is built from 13 residues. Trimming pared 6 bases from V and 8 bases from J, leaving 14 bases between.

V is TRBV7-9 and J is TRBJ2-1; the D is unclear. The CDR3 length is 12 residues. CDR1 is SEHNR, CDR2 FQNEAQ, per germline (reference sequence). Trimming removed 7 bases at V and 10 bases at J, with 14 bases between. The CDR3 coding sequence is TGTGCCAGCACCACGACACACGGGGAGCAGTTCTTC. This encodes CASTTTHGEQFF.

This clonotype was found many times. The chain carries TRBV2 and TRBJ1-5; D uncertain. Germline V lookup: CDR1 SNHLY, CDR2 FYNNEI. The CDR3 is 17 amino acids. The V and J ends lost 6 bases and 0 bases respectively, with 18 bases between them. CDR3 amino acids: CASSRRVGRYSNQPQHF. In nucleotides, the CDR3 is TGTGCCAGCAGCCGAAGGGTCGGACGGTATAGCAATCAGCCCCAGCATTTT.

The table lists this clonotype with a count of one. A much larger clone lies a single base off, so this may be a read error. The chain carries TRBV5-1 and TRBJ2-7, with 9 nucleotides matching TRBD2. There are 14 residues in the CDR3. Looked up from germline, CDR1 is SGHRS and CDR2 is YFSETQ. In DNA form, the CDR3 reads TGCGCCAGCGGCTTGGTAGCGGGAGCAGGTGAGCAGTACTTC. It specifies CASGLVAGAGEQYF.

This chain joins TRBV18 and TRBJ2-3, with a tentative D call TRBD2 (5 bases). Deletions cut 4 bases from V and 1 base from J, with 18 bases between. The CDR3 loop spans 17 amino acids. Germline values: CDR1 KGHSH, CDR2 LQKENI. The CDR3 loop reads CASSQSSPLGGTDTQYF. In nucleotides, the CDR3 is TGTGCCAGCTCACAATCTAGCCCACTCGGAGGCACAGATACGCAGTATTTT. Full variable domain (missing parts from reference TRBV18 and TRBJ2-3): NAGVMQNPRHLVRRRGQEARLRCSPMKGHSHVYWYRQLPEEGLKFMVYLQKENIIDESGMPKERFSAEFPKEGPSILRIQQVVRGDSAAYFCASSQSSPLGGTDTQYFGPGTRLTVL.

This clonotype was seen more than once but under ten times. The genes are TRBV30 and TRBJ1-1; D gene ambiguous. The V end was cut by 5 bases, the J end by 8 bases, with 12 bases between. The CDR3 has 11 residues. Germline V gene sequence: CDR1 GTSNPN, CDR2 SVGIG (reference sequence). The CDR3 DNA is TGTGCCTGGGGAACTGCTACCGAAGCTTTCTTT. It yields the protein CAWGTATEAFF. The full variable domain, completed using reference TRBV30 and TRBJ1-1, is SQTIHQWPATLVQPVGSPLSLECTVEGTSNPNLYWYRQAAGRGLQLLFYSVGIGQISSEVPQNLSASRPQDRQFILSSKKLLLSDSGFYLCAWGTATEAFFGQGTRLTVV.

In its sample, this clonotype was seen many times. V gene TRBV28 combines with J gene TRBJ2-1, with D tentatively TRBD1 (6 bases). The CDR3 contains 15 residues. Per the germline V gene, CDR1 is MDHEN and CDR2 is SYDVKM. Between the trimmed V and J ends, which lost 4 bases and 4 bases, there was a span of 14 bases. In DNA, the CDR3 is TGTGCCAGCAGTTCTCCGGACAGTCAATACAATGAGCAGTTCTTC. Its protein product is CASSSPDSQYNEQFF.

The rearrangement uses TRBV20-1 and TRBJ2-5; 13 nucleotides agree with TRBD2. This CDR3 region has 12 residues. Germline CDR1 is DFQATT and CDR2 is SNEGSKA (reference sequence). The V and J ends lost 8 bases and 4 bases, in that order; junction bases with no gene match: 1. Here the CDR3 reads CSWTSGRETQYF. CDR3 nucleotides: TGCAGTTGGACTAGCGGGAGAGAGACCCAGTACTTC.

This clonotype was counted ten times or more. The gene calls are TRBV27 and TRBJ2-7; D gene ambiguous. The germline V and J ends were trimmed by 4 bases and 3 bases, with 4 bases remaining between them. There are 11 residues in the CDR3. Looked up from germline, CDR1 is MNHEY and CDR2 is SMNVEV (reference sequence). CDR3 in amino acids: CASSSRYEQYF. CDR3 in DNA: TGTGCCAGCAGTTCCCGCTACGAGCAGTACTTC.